The 14 T cell receptor beta chains listed next were all sequenced from one sample in a study of blood T cells in healthy people across ages. Together with a sample-barcoded 5' primer, a J-beta primer mix was included in a second PCR lasting roughly 6 to 12 cycles. One entry per CDR3 protein, called by TCRdb with MiXCR from the 5' RACE reads. Among around 990,000 distinct CDR3 sequences listed, roughly a quarter were seen once. These data are also associated with another study on T cells of mothers and their children.

Sequenced: blood. All receptors derive from a girl aged 2 to 9 in good health.

V gene TRBV10-3 combines with J gene TRBJ1-2; 7 bases align to TRBD1. CDR3 length: 15 amino acids. With 6 bases clipped from V and 5 bases from J, the junction kept 12 bases outside the gene matches. Germline V CDR1 and CDR2: ENHRY, SYGVKD. The CDR3 nucleotides read TGTGCCATCAGGGACGACAGGGCCCTTAAGTATGGCTACACCTTC. Protein product: CAIRDDRALKYGYTF.

This clonotype was detected only a few times. The chain uses TRBV25-1 and TRBJ2-7; 10 bases fit TRBD1. This CDR3 region has 15 residues. The germline gives CDR1 MGHDK, CDR2 SYGVNS. V trimming: 2 bases; J trimming: 4 bases; junction bases outside the gene matches: 5. CDR3 sequence reads: CASSEGRTGGYEQYF. In DNA, the CDR3 is TGTGCCAGCAGTGAAGGAAGGACAGGGGGTTACGAGCAGTACTTC.

The chain links TRBV4-3 to TRBJ2-4; D possibly corresponds to TRBD1 (6 bases). Trimming shortened V by 3 bases and J by 11 bases, and 20 bases separated the two germline ends. Germline V gives CDR1 LGHNA, CDR2 YSLEER. The CDR3 length is 15 residues. The CDR3 DNA reads TGCGCCAGCAGCCAGCACCGGGACACGGGTATACTTCAGTACTTC. Translated: CASSQHRDTGILQYF.

A few counts support this clonotype. The CDR3, as DNA: TGTGCCAGTGCATCGGATAGGGAGTACGAGCAGTACTTC. Its translation: CASASDREYEQYF. The rearrangement joins TRBV2 to TRBJ2-5; D may be TRBD2 (5 bases). With the DNA end fitting TRBJ2-7 better, the J assignment may be wrong. There are 13 residues in the CDR3. Germline loops: CDR1 SNHLY, CDR2 FYNNEI.

The chain has TRBV20-1 and TRBJ2-1; D may match TRBD1 or TRBD2 (5 bases each). The CDR3 has 13 residues. Trimming shortened V by 3 bases and J by 8 bases, and 14 bases separated the two germline ends. Germline V gene sequence: CDR1 DFQATT, CDR2 SNEGSKA (reference sequence). The CDR3, as DNA: TGCAGTGCTAGTTGGGACCGCACCTATGAGCAGTTCTTC. Its translation is CSASWDRTYEQFF.

The chain has TRBV4-2 and TRBJ2-7; D may correspond to TRBD1 or TRBD2 (5 bases each). Germline V gene sequence: CDR1 LGHNA, CDR2 YNFKEQ. This CDR3 is 16 amino acids long. The V gene lost 1 base and the J gene lost 0 bases, with 13 bases spanning the gap. CDR3 DNA: TGTGCCAGCAGCCAAGTTGGGGACCCTGTCTCCTACGAGCAGTACTTC. Protein product: CASSQVGDPVSYEQYF.

This chain links TRBV27 with TRBJ2-1; D not certain. Between the trimmed V and J ends, which lost 5 bases and 4 bases, there was a span of 21 bases. The CDR3 totals 17 residues. Per the germline V gene, CDR1 is MNHEY and CDR2 is SMNVEV (reference sequence). CDR3 DNA sequence: TGTGCCAGCAGTCCTCGAACCCCAGGAAGGGCATACAATGAGCAGTTCTTC. Amino acid sequence: CASSPRTPGRAYNEQFF.

The CDR3 bases are TGCAGCGCAGTGCGAGGGGGCGGTCCCTACGAGCAGTACTTC. Translating it yields CSAVRGGGPYEQYF. V and J are TRBV29-1 and TRBJ2-7; 7 bases match TRBD1. V gave up 7 bases and J gave up 2 bases; unmatched junction bases: 11. The CDR3 runs to 14 residues. Germline V lookup: CDR1 SQVTM, CDR2 ANQGSEA.

This rearrangement joins TRBV7-9 to TRBJ1-1, with D maybe TRBD1 (6 bases). Trimming stripped 7 bases from V and 4 bases from J, with 13 bases between. The CDR3 extends over 13 amino acids. CDR1 and CDR2 (germline): SEHNR, FQNEAQ (reference sequence). This CDR3 reads CASIPQGTTEAFF. The CDR3 bases are TGTGCCAGCATCCCTCAGGGGACCACTGAAGCTTTCTTT.

The chain couples TRBV29-1 to TRBJ2-3; D unclear. Trimming took off 6 bases at V and 7 bases at J, with 20 bases between the two ends. The CDR3 loop spans 14 amino acids. Germline V gives CDR1 SQVTM, CDR2 ANQGSEA. This CDR3 reads CSVVKIGGEYTQYF. As DNA, the CDR3 is TGCAGCGTCGTAAAGATTGGCGGAGAGTATACGCAGTATTTT.

CDR3: CASSLQGSSGQPQHF. The CDR3 DNA follows: TGTGCCAGCAGCCTACAGGGATCGTCGGGTCAGCCCCAGCATTTT. V usage is TRBV12-3 or TRBV12-4 and J usage is TRBJ1-5; the D gene is possibly TRBD1 (6 bases). The CDR3 extends over 15 amino acids. V was cut by 6 bases and J by 6 bases, with 18 bases left in between.

The V call is TRBV5-6, the J call TRBJ2-3; D is undetermined. V lost 0 bases to trimming and J lost 1 base, with 12 bases between them. Germline loops: CDR1 SGHDT, CDR2 YYEEEE. The CDR3 contains 16 residues. CDR3 loop: CASSLVGLIGTDTQYF. The CDR3 DNA sequence: TGTGCCAGCAGCTTGGTGGGCCTCATTGGCACAGATACGCAGTATTTT.

The chain carries TRBV12-3 or TRBV12-4 and TRBJ2-2, with TRBD1 identical over 7 bases. V lost 6 bases, J lost 6 bases, and 4 bases stayed unmatched. This CDR3 has 13 residues. CDR3 in amino acids: CASSGTVAGELFF. CDR3 DNA sequence: TGTGCCAGCAGCGGGACAGTGGCCGGGGAGCTGTTTTTT.

On this clonotype: Mismatch with germline at one junction end may stem from a read error. This chain uses TRBV28 with TRBJ1-2, with 7 nucleotides matching TRBD1. This CDR3 contains 10 residues. In germline, CDR1 is MDHEN, CDR2 SYDVKM. Here the CDR3 reads CASGQGEGGF. The CDR3 nucleotides read TGTGCCAGCGGCCAGGGGGAGGGGGGCTTC.